This TCR beta chain was sequenced in a study of T-cell memory formation after mild COVID-19. This clonotype came up a few times. TCRdb re-called the 5' RACE reads with MiXCR, one entry per CDR3 protein. The data contain around 320,000 distinct CDR3 sequences, roughly a fifth of them singletons. The sequence was collected from a man younger than 35 who had mild COVID-19 (a few samples of this study predate the infection). Cell type and time point are not known. Sample: PBMCs or a T cell subset sorted from them (not recorded which).

In nucleotides, the CDR3 is TGTGCCAGCAGTGCGGACGGACGGGAGACCCAGTACTTC. It yields the protein CASSADGRETQYF. V usage is TRBV12-3 or TRBV12-4 and J usage is TRBJ2-5; D unclear. This CDR3 is built from 13 residues. V lost 5 bases, J lost 5 bases, and 12 bases lay in between.